Sequencing of this TCR beta chain was carried out in a study of cytomegalovirus exposure and HLA in healthy donors. Overall study context: The Caucasian-associated ancestry cluster held under 90% of over 350 genotyped donors.

PCR primers comprised 60 Vbeta and 13 Jbeta primers. TCRdb's copy holds only in-frame clones and misses some; the assay was immunoSEQ multiplex PCR. The sample lists some 200,000 clones, roughly 80% occurring once. The V segment lost 2 bases and the J segment 0 bases; nucleotides outside the gene matches: 6. Per germline, CDR1 SGHRS and CDR2 YFSETQ. This CDR3 spans 16 amino acids. Notes on this clone: What it recognizes is unknown.

The study's findings and limits: As a later analysis showed, a missense DCLRE1C variant was linked to trimming of TCR beta V- and J-genes.

The sequence was obtained from a woman aged 35 to 49 in good health and CMV-seronegative. V and J are TRBV5-1 and TRBJ1-1; 8 positions match TRBD1. The sample taken for sequencing was PBMCs. The CDR3 DNA sequence: TGCGCCAGCAGCTTTCAACCGACAGGGGTGAACACTGAAGCTTTCTTT. Its protein is CASSFQPTGVNTEAFF.